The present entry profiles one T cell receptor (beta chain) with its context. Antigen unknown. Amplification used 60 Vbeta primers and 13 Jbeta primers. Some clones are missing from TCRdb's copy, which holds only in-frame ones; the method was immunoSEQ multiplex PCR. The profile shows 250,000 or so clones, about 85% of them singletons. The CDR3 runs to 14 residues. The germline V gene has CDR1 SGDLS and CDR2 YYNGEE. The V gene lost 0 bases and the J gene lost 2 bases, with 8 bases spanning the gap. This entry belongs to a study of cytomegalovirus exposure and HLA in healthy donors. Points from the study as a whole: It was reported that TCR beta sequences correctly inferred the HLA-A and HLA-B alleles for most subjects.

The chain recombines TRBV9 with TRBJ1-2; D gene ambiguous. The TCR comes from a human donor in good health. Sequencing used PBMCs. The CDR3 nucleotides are TGTGCCAGCAGCGTAGGGGCAGACAACTATGGCTACACCTTC. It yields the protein CASSVGADNYGYTF.